The T cell receptor beta chain described here comes from a study of blood T cell repertoires in COVID-19. On the study more broadly: Specimens from acute and convalescent COVID-19 originated in the United States, Italy and Spain.

TCRdb's copy holds only in-frame clones and misses some; the assay was immunoSEQ multiplex PCR. The sample shows just over 150,000 clones, roughly nine tenths of them seen only once. Germline V CDR1 and CDR2: SGHAT, FQNNGV. The V end was cut by 6 bases, the J end by 2 bases, with 17 bases between. The CDR3 totals 16 residues. The sample taken for sequencing was peripheral blood. The clonotype was recovered from a woman aged 70-85 years with acute or convalescent COVID-19. The chain carries TRBV11-2 and TRBJ1-3; D not certain. In DNA form, the CDR3 reads TGTGCCAGCAGTCCCCCCAAACGGACTACTGGAAACACCATATATTTT. Translating it yields CASSPPKRTTGNTIYF.